These 12 T cell receptor beta chains were sequenced from one sample in a study of T cell repertoires in cytomegalovirus infection. TCRdb called the reads again in MiXCR, with one record for every CDR3 protein. The top ten clones hold around 2.6% of a sample with 680,000 or so distinct CDR3 sequences, 35% of them seen once. The material sequenced was PBMCs. Every receptor here comes from a human donor in good health (CMV status not recorded). Some clones in this sample may be carry-over from other donors' samples.

CDR3 protein: CASSIVAGSGETQYF. DNA for the CDR3: TGTGCCAGCAGCATAGTAGCCGGATCGGGCGAGACCCAGTACTTC. J is TRBJ2-5 and V is TRBV7-6; D not resolved. Germline-derived CDR1 and CDR2 are SGHVS and FNYEAQ. Between the trimmed V and J ends, which lost 5 bases and 5 bases, there was a span of 18 bases. The CDR3 has 15 amino acids.

The genes are TRBV24-1 and TRBJ2-5; D is unclear. Germline CDR1 and CDR2: KGHDR and SFDVKD. The CDR3 is 15 residues long. V was trimmed by 1 base and J by 4 bases, leaving 12 bases between them. The CDR3 bases are TGTGCCACCAGTGATTTCAACAGCTTCGGAGAGACCCAGTACTTC. Its protein is CATSDFNSFGETQYF.

This clonotype was seen only once. This chain links TRBV3-1 with TRBJ2-5; tentative D call: TRBD1 (5 bases). The germline V and J ends were trimmed by 3 bases and 4 bases, with 21 bases remaining between them. This CDR3 contains 17 residues. Germline assignment: CDR1 LGHDT and CDR2 YNNKEL (reference sequence). CDR3 sequence: CASSQAFGQGSRETQYF. CDR3 DNA sequence: TGTGCCAGCAGCCAGGCCTTTGGGCAGGGAAGCCGAGAGACCCAGTACTTC.

This clonotype came up a few times. The CDR3 nucleotides read TGCAGCGTTGCCGGCACGGAGGTTTCCTACGAGCAGTACTTC. Its translation: CSVAGTEVSYEQYF. The chain couples TRBV29-1 to TRBJ2-7; perhaps TRBD2 as D (5 bases). CDR3 length equals 14 residues. Trimming shortened V by 4 bases and J by 1 base, and 14 bases separated the two germline ends. Germline V gene data show CDR1 as SQVTM and CDR2 as ANQGSEA.

A word on this clonotype: A read error may account for a junction end that differs from germline. This sequence joins TRBV7-2 and TRBJ1-2; TRBD1 might be the D (6 bases). CDR1 and CDR2 from the germline V gene are SGHTA and FQGNSA. The CDR3 sequence is 15 residues long. The CDR3 spells CASTKGGISGHGYNF. The CDR3 region has the DNA TGTGCCAGCACTAAGGGGGGCATTTCCGGGCATGGCTACAACTTC.

This clonotype appeared many times. This chain uses TRBV18 with TRBJ2-5; D is ambiguous. This CDR3 has 13 amino acids. The V gene lost 8 bases and the J gene lost 2 bases, with 12 bases spanning the gap. From germline, CDR1 is KGHSH and CDR2 LQKENI. The CDR3 protein is CASSPLPQETQYF. The CDR3 DNA follows: TGTGCCAGCAGCCCGCTACCGCAAGAGACCCAGTACTTC.

A single count supports this clonotype. The rearrangement joins TRBV2 to TRBJ2-7; D is undetermined. Germline lookup yields CDR1 SNHLY and CDR2 FYNNEI. Trimming left V 2 bases short and J 2 bases short, with 10 bases between. The CDR3 is made up of 14 amino acids. The DNA of the CDR3 is TGTGCCAGCAGTGAAATGCCAGGTACCTACGAGCAGTACGTC. Protein product: CASSEMPGTYEQYV.

This clonotype has a count of ten or more. J is TRBJ1-2 and V is TRBV7-3; 7 bases are shared with TRBD1. The CDR3 runs to 14 residues. Germline V lookup: CDR1 SGHTA, CDR2 FQGTGA. Germline trimming cut 2 bases from V and 4 bases from J; bases unmatched to any gene: 4. CDR3 sequence (DNA): TGTGCCAGCAGCTTATCCAGGGGGTCCTATGGCTACACCTTC. This sequence encodes CASSLSRGSYGYTF.

Ten or more counts support this clonotype. This chain connects TRBV6-5 to TRBJ2-7, with a possible D match to TRBD2 (5 bases). Germline values: CDR1 MNHEY, CDR2 SVGAGI. The CDR3 is 14 amino acids. V lost 4 bases, J lost 2 bases, and 12 bases lay in between. CDR3: CASSWRGSPYEQYF. In DNA form, the CDR3 reads TGTGCCAGCAGTTGGCGAGGGAGTCCCTACGAGCAGTACTTC.

This rearrangement joins TRBV7-9 to TRBJ2-5, with 8 bases aligning to TRBD2. Trimming at V came to 3 bases and at J to 3 bases, leaving 12 bases not matched to a gene. The CDR3 has 17 residues. The germline CDR1 and CDR2 sequences are SEHNR and FQNEAQ (reference sequence). The CDR3 coding sequence is TGTGCCAGCAGCTTTAACCGGGGGGGAGTCGGGAAAGAGACCCAGTACTTC. Translated, it gives CASSFNRGGVGKETQYF.

Many counts were recorded for this clonotype. The V and J genes are TRBV7-2 and TRBJ2-2, with D possibly being TRBD1 or TRBD2 (5 bases each). V was pared by 6 bases and J by 1 base, with 12 bases between. This CDR3 region has 15 residues. Germline CDR1 is SGHTA and CDR2 is FQGNSA. The CDR3 here is CASRPGTGNTGELFF. The CDR3 DNA sequence: TGTGCCAGCAGGCCCGGGACGGGGAACACCGGGGAGCTGTTTTTT.

The rearrangement joins TRBV10-3 to TRBJ1-1, with D hard to call. The germline V gene has CDR1 ENHRY and CDR2 SYGVKD. The CDR3 is 11 residues long. Trimming shortened V by 8 bases and J by 1 base, and 5 bases separated the two germline ends. The CDR3 DNA reads as TGTGCCATCCGACAGAACACTGAAGCTTTCTTT. Translation gives CAIRQNTEAFF.